The source of this T cell receptor beta chain is a study of T cells after yellow fever vaccination. Via MiXCR, TCRdb re-called the 5' RACE reads, giving one row per CDR3 protein. Among about 50,000 distinct CDR3 sequences listed, roughly 7% were seen once. The CDR3 loop spans 16 amino acids. CDR1 is LNHDA and CDR2 is SQIVND in the germline V gene (reference sequence). V gave up 2 bases and J gave up 5 bases, with 19 bases separating them. This receptor was obtained from a man aged 18 to 29 who received the YFV17D yellow fever vaccine. J is TRBJ2-7 and V is TRBV19; D may match TRBD1 or TRBD2 (5 bases each). Here the sequenced sample was CD8+ T cells sorted from PBMCs, taken approximately 16 days after the first yellow fever vaccination. The CDR3 is CASSIRGLGVGDEQYF. CDR3 bases: TGTGCCAGTAGTATACGAGGACTGGGAGTGGGGGACGAGCAGTACTTC.